Detailed here is one TCR beta chain. At one end the junction does not follow the germline gene, possibly because of a read error. Primers used in a second PCR of roughly 7 to 11 cycles were a sample-barcoded 5' primer and a J-beta primer mix. MiXCR was run by TCRdb on the 5' RACE reads, yielding one entry per CDR3 protein. This table holds just under 750,000 distinct CDR3 sequences, around a fifth found once. The CDR3 contains 12 residues. Germline lookup yields CDR1 MNHEY and CDR2 SMNVEV (reference sequence). The sample belongs to a study of blood T cells in healthy people across ages. Study as a whole: In model experiments, template switching was able to capture about one barcoded beta molecule for every two T cells that were present.

The rearrangement links TRBV27 to TRBJ2-5; D not certain. The J call may be incorrect, as the DNA end agrees better with TRBJ2-7. The sequence derives from a man between 65 and 85 years old in good health. Sequenced sample: blood. CDR3 nucleotide sequence: TGCACCAGCAGTTTACACCAGTACGAGCAGTACTTC. Translated, it gives CTSSLHQYEQYF.